This TCR beta chain was retrieved from a study of shared clonotypes between healthy human individuals. Only in-frame clones appear in the TCRdb table, and some are missing; sequencing was by immunoSEQ multiplex PCR. The sample carries over a million clones, 96% recorded once. This clone appeared once. The sequencing sample was made of naive CD4+ T cells sorted from blood. The subset was: CD45RA+ positively selected. The receptor's source is a man aged 25-45 years in good health.

For the CDR3, the DNA is TGTGCCATCAGTCCACAGAAAGGATTGGCGGGAGACCCTGGGTTGAATGAGCAGTTCTTC. Translation: CAISPQKGLAGDPGLNEQFF. The chain couples TRBV10-3 to TRBJ2-1; TRBD2 aligns across 7 bases. Trimming removed 5 bases from V and 7 bases from J; junction bases left unmatched: 26. The germline gives CDR1 ENHRY, CDR2 SYGVKD. The CDR3 is made up of 20 amino acids.